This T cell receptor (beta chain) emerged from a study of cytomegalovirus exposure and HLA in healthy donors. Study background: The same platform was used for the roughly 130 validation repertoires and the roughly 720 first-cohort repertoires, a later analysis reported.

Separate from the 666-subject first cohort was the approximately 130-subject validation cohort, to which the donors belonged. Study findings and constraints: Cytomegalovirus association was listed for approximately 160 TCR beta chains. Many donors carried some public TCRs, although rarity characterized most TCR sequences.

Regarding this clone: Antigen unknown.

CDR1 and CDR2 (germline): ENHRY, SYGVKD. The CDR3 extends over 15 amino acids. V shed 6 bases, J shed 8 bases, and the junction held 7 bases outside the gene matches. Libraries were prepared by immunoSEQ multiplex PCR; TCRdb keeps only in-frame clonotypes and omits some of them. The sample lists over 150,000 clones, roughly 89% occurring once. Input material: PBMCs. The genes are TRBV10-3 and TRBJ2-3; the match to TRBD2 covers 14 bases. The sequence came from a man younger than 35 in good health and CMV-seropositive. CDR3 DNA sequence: TGTGCCATCAGCCCGGGACTAGCGGGAGAGCGTACGCAGTATTTT. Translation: CAISPGLAGERTQYF.